A selection of T cell receptor beta chains follows, all from one sample in a study of cytomegalovirus exposure and HLA in healthy donors. Using immunoSEQ multiplex PCR, the repertoire was profiled, and TCRdb retains in-frame clones only, with some absent. The sample consists of 100,000 to 150,000 clones, roughly 95% of them appearing once. Sequencing used PBMCs. These receptors were taken from a man aged 18 to 30 in good health and CMV-seronegative. CDR3s include the opening cysteine and the closing phenylalanine or tryptophan. A D gene is named only where the DNA matches it firmly. Some rows mark clone size as missing; the rest say once, few, many or name a class of expanded clone.

>.|TRBJ1-1|.|TRBV6-1|14
TGTGCCAGCAGTGAAGGTGGGAGGGCAGCGGGAGCTTTCTTT
CASSEGGRAAGAFF
>TRBD2|TRBJ2-7|.|TRBV7-6|16
TGTGCCAGCAGCTTTTCCGGGACTAGCGGCCATTACGAGCAGTACTTC
CASSFSGTSGHYEQYF
>TRBD1|TRBJ2-7|.|TRBV5-1|13
TGCGCCAGCAGCTGGGGACAGGGTCACGAGCAGTACTTC
CASSWGQGHEQYF
>TRBD1|TRBJ2-7|few|TRBV28|14
TGTGCCAGCAGCCCGGGACAGACCCTCTACGAGCAGTACTTC
CASSPGQTLYEQYF
>.|TRBJ2-3|.|TRBV27|14
TGTGCCAGCACTCAAGCTGCTAGCACAGATACGCAGTATTTT
CASTQAASTDTQYF
>.|TRBJ2-7|.|TRBV27|13
TGTGCCAGCAGCTCAGGGGGGCTCTACGAGCAGTACTTC
CASSSGGLYEQYF
>.|TRBJ2-7|.|TRBV19|15
TGTGCCAGTGGATCCGCTAGTCTCGGGTCTTACGAGCAGTACTTC
CASGSASLGSYEQYF
>.|TRBJ1-1|.|TRBV6-6|14
TGTGCCGGTGCCCCACGGACGGGGGGGACTGAAGCTTTCTTT
CAGAPRTGGTEAFF
>TRBD1|TRBJ2-7|.|TRBV28|16
TGTGCCAGCAGTTCGTGGGACAGGGGGTTACCCTACGAGCAGTACTTC
CASSSWDRGLPYEQYF
>TRBD1|TRBJ1-2|.|TRBV9|14
TGTGCCAGCAGCGGCCCGGACAGGGGTCATGGCTACACCTTC
CASSGPDRGHGYTF
>.|TRBJ2-4|.|TRBV11-3|14
TGTGCCAGCAGCCCGCGTACCCTAGGGGACATTCAGTACTTC
CASSPRTLGDIQYF
>.|TRBJ1-1|.|TRBV10-3|14
TGTGCCATCAGTGAGGGAAGGCGGAGCCAGGAAGCTTTCTTT
CAISEGRRSQEAFF
>TRBD1|TRBJ2-2|.|TRBV6-6|16
TGTGCCAGCAGTGCCTGGGACAGGGGGAATACCGGGGAGCTGTTTTTT
CASSAWDRGNTGELFF
>TRBD1|TRBJ2-5|.|TRBV18|17
TGTGCCAGCTCACCCTCCACTCCGGGACAGAGACAAGAGACCCAGTACTTC
CASSPSTPGQRQETQYF
>TRBD1|TRBJ2-7|.|TRBV19|15
TGTGCCAGTAGGAAGGACAGGGGACCGACCTACGAGCAGTACTTC
CASRKDRGPTYEQYF
>TRBD2|TRBJ2-2|.|TRBV7-2|16
TGTGCCAGCAGCTCGGGGACTAGCGGGAGGACCGGGGAGCTGTTTTTT
CASSSGTSGRTGELFF
>.|TRBJ1-1|.|TRBV7-6|14
TGTGCCAGCAGCTTGACAGGACCTTACACTGAAGCTTTCTTT
CASSLTGPYTEAFF
>TRBD1|TRBJ1-1|.|TRBV6-1|18
TGTGCCAGCAGTCAAGTTATGGGACAGGGGTTTGGGAACACTGAAGCTTTCTTT
CASSQVMGQGFGNTEAFF
>TRBD2|TRBJ2-5|.|TRBV4-2|16
TGTGCCAGCAGACCTGGAGGTAGCGGGAACCAAGAGACCCAGTACTTC
CASRPGGSGNQETQYF
>.|TRBJ1-4|.|TRBV25-1|15
TGTGCCAGCAGTGAAAACTACAGTGAGGGTGAAAAACTGTTTTTT
CASSENYSEGEKLFF
>.|TRBJ2-7|.|TRBV30|15
TGTGCCTGGAGGGTGGGAGACCTACCTCCCTACGAGCAGTACTTC
CAWRVGDLPPYEQYF
>TRBD1|TRBJ2-7|.|TRBV18|20
TGTGCCAGCTCACCAGTCGGGGGACAGGGGAGCCGAGAACACCACTACGAGCAGTACTTC
CASSPVGGQGSREHHYEQYF
>.|TRBJ1-4|.|TRBV2|15
TGTGCCAGCAGTACTACACGCACAACTAATGAAAAACTGTTTTTT
CASSTTRTTNEKLFF
>TRBD2|TRBJ2-7|.|TRBV9|18
TGTGCCAGCAGCGTAGGCGGACTAGCGGGTCTAAGCTCCTACGAGCAGTACTTC
CASSVGGLAGLSSYEQYF